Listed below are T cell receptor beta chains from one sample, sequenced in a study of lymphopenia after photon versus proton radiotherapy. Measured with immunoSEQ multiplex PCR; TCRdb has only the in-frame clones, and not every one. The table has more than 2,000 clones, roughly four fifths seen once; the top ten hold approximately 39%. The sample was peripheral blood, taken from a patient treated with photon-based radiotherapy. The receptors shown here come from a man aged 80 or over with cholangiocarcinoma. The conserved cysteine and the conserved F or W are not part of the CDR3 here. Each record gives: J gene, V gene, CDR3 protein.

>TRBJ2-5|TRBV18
ASSVPYLEETQY
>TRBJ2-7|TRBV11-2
ASSLDWGYEQY
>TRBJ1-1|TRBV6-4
ASRAAVGENTEAF
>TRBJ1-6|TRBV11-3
ASSFSPNSPLH
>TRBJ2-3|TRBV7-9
ASGADTDTQY
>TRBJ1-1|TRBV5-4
ASSLPGDTEAF
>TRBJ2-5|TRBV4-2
ASSPDEGSLQETQY
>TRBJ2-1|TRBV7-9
ASSAGLSYNEQF
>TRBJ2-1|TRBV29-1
SVGRTNNEQF
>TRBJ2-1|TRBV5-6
ASSPQSNEQF
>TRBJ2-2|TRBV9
ASSPSYTGELF
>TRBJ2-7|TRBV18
ASSPLGLGGIREQY